This passage covers 26 T cell receptor beta chains from one sample sequenced in a study of T cell responses to AZD1222 COVID-19 vaccine. Assay: immunoSEQ multiplex PCR; the TCRdb copy retains only in-frame clones and omits some. The sample lists around 130,000 clones; around 94% were seen once. Source: peripheral blood, taken on day 0 of AZD1222 vaccination. Every receptor here comes from an adult in good health.

The rearrangement links TRBV30 to TRBJ1-2; D perhaps matches TRBD1 (5 bases). The CDR3 contains 13 residues. Trimming stripped 0 bases from V and 10 bases from J, with 15 bases between. CDR1 is GTSNPN and CDR2 is SVGIG in the germline V gene (reference sequence). The CDR3, as DNA: TGTGCCTGGAGTGTTCGGGCAGGGCCTGACTACACCTTC. Protein: CAWSVRAGPDYTF.

This rearrangement joins TRBV5-4 to TRBJ1-6, with D perhaps TRBD1 (5 bases). CDR3 size: 15 residues. Trimming pared 4 bases from V and 4 bases from J, leaving 12 bases between. The germline gives CDR1 SGHNT, CDR2 YYREEE (reference sequence). CDR3 nucleotide sequence: TGTGCCAGCAGCCCGGGACCGGTTTATAATTCACCCCTCCACTTT. This sequence encodes CASSPGPVYNSPLHF.

This clone was seen only once. The V call is TRBV18, the J call TRBJ1-1; the match to TRBD1 covers 8 bases. The V and J ends lost 3 bases and 3 bases, in that order; junction bases with no gene match: 3. CDR1 is KGHSH, CDR2 LQKENI, per germline. This CDR3 is built from 14 residues. The CDR3 nucleotides read TGTGCCAGCTCACCGGTACAGGGGGACACTGAAGCTTTCTTT. This gives the protein CASSPVQGDTEAFF.

This clone was counted once. The V gene is TRBV6-2 or TRBV6-3, the J gene TRBJ1-5; D call uncertain. Trimming shortened V by 4 bases and J by 6 bases, and 13 bases separated the two germline ends. In germline, CDR1 is MNHEY, CDR2 SVGEGT. The CDR3 sequence is 14 residues long. The CDR3 DNA reads TGTGCCAGCAGTTCCTTCGGGGATGCTCAGCCCCAGCATTTT. This encodes CASSSFGDAQPQHF.

The chain employs TRBV9 and TRBJ1-6; 9 bases are a match to TRBD1. The germline V gene encodes CDR1 SGDLS and CDR2 YYNGEE. The V gene end was trimmed by 4 bases and the J gene end by 6 bases; junction bases not matched to a gene: 2. The CDR3 has 14 residues. The CDR3 DNA follows: TGTGCCAGCAGCCCGGGACAGGGTAATTCACCCCTCCACTTT. It specifies CASSPGQGNSPLHF. Using reference TRBV9 and TRBJ1-6 for the parts outside the CDR3, the full variable domain is DSGVTQTPKHLITATGQRVTLRCSPRSGDLSVYWYQQSLDQGLQFLIQYYNGEERAKGNILERFSAQQFPDLHSELNLSSLELGDSALYFCASSPGQGNSPLHFGNGTRLTVT.

The gene calls are TRBV27 and TRBJ2-3; D uncertain. V was shortened by 2 bases and J by 2 bases, with 11 bases between the two germline ends. Germline V gene sequence: CDR1 MNHEY, CDR2 SMNVEV (reference sequence). CDR3 size: 15 residues. The CDR3 protein is CASSLRRTNTDTQYF. In DNA form, the CDR3 reads TGTGCCAGCAGTTTACGGCGGACCAACACAGATACGCAGTATTTT.

V gene TRBV6-5 combines with J gene TRBJ2-5, with D unresolved. The germline gives CDR1 MNHEY, CDR2 SVGAGI. CDR3 size: 14 residues. Trimming removed 4 bases from V and 5 bases from J, with 14 bases in between. The chain's CDR3 is CASSSTSTGETQYF. CDR3 in DNA: TGTGCCAGCAGTTCGACGTCGACCGGCGAGACCCAGTACTTC.

CDR3 in amino acids: CASQAGLNTEAFF. The CDR3 DNA sequence: TGTGCCAGCCAGGCAGGGTTGAACACTGAAGCTTTCTTT. This chain links TRBV27 with TRBJ1-1, with D perhaps TRBD1 (5 bases). Germline V gene data show CDR1 as MNHEY and CDR2 as SMNVEV (reference sequence). The CDR3 length is 13 residues. The V end lost 8 bases, the J end lost 0 bases, and 10 bases lay between the germline ends.

The gene calls are TRBV10-3 and TRBJ2-3, with 7 bases fitting TRBD2. CDR1 is ENHRY, CDR2 SYGVKD, per germline. V was pared by 4 bases and J by 0 bases, with 4 bases of the junction left unmatched. The CDR3 is 15 amino acids. The CDR3 protein is CAISGTGGSTDTQYF. The DNA of the CDR3 is TGTGCCATCAGTGGAACGGGAGGTAGCACAGATACGCAGTATTTT.

The chain combines TRBV5-4 with TRBJ1-1, with D possibly TRBD1 on 5 matching bases. This CDR3 region has 11 residues. The germline gives CDR1 SGHNT, CDR2 YYREEE (reference sequence). Trimming pared 9 bases from V and 7 bases from J, leaving 13 bases between. The CDR3 spells CATRQGDEAFF. The CDR3 DNA reads as TGTGCCACAAGGCAGGGAGATGAAGCTTTCTTT.

The chain recombines TRBV15 with TRBJ1-1; D is uncertain. The V gene lost 0 bases and the J gene lost 3 bases, with 11 bases spanning the gap. This CDR3 is built from 15 residues. Germline values: CDR1 LNHNV, CDR2 YYDKDF (reference sequence). Here the CDR3 reads CATSRDLGSYTEAFF. CDR3 in DNA: TGTGCCACCAGCAGAGATCTAGGGAGCTACACTGAAGCTTTCTTT.

The chain uses TRBV5-4 and TRBJ2-5; D might be TRBD1 or TRBD2, each matching 6 bases. With 2 bases removed from V and 0 bases from J, the gap between germline ends came to 20 bases. CDR1 is SGHNT and CDR2 is YYREEE in the germline V gene (reference sequence). This CDR3 contains 18 residues. The CDR3 nucleotides read TGTGCCAGCAGCTTTGGGGGGCGAAGATCGGTGTACCAAGAGACCCAGTACTTC. This gives the protein CASSFGGRRSVYQETQYF.

This chain joins TRBV11-3 and TRBJ2-1; TRBD2 matches at 9 bases. Germline V lookup: CDR1 SGHNT, CDR2 YENEEA. The CDR3 is 15 residues long. V lost 5 bases and J lost 2; bases outside the gene matches: 4. The CDR3 protein is CASSSGGYTYNEQFF. The DNA of the CDR3 is TGTGCCAGCAGCAGCGGGGGGTATACCTACAATGAGCAGTTCTTC.

The V gene is TRBV12-1, the J gene TRBJ2-1. TRBV12-1 is noted as a pseudogene. The CDR3 covers 16 residues. This CDR3 is CASSDRRDPEGNEQFF. Here the CDR3 DNA reads TGTGCCAGCAGCGACCGAAGGGACCCCGAGGGGAATGAGCAGTTCTTC.

The genes are TRBV14 and TRBJ1-1; D remains ambiguous. Trimming shortened V by 4 bases and J by 1 base, and 7 bases separated the two germline ends. The CDR3 sequence is 13 residues long. The germline V gene has CDR1 SGHDN and CDR2 FVKESK. The CDR3 loop is CASSRLKNTEAFF. The CDR3 coding sequence is TGTGCCAGCAGCCGGCTTAAGAACACTGAAGCTTTCTTT. Variable domain in full (rest from reference TRBV14 and TRBJ1-1): EAGVTQFPSHSVIEKGQTVTLRCDPISGHDNLYWYRRVMGKEIKFLLHFVKESKQDESGMPNNRFLAERTGGTYSTLKVQPAELEDSGVYFCASSRLKNTEAFFGQGTRLTVV.

J is TRBJ2-5 and V is TRBV5-1; tentatively, D is TRBD2 (5 bases). V lost 4 bases, J lost 2 bases, and 18 bases lay in between. Per the germline V gene, CDR1 is SGHRS and CDR2 is YFSETQ. This CDR3 comprises 16 residues. CDR3 nucleotide sequence: TGCGCCAGCAGCCGGGAAGGGCCAGAACGGCAAGAGACCCAGTACTTC. The encoded protein is CASSREGPERQETQYF.

The chain links TRBV30 to TRBJ2-1; D remains ambiguous. The CDR3 consists of 16 residues. Per germline, CDR1 GTSNPN and CDR2 SVGIG (reference sequence). The ends were cut back, 2 bases at V and 3 bases at J, with 17 bases in the middle. The CDR3 sequence is CAWSPSGRPRYNEQFF. The DNA of the CDR3 is TGTGCCTGGAGTCCTTCTGGTCGTCCCCGCTACAATGAGCAGTTCTTC.

This sequence joins TRBV4-1 and TRBJ2-3, with D perhaps TRBD1 or TRBD2 (5 bases each). CDR3 length: 17 amino acids. Trimming took 7 bases from V and 6 from J, leaving 26 bases between them. Per the germline V gene, CDR1 is MGHRA and CDR2 is YSYEKL. The CDR3 loop reads CASKRQTGGGPMDTQYF. CDR3 nucleotide sequence: TGCGCCAGCAAAAGGCAAACTGGTGGGGGTCCTATGGATACGCAGTATTTT.

The V and J genes are TRBV2 and TRBJ2-2, with D unclear. The CDR3 is 11 residues long. Germline-derived CDR1 and CDR2 are SNHLY and FYNNEI. Trimming took 8 bases from V and 6 from J, leaving 7 bases between them. The CDR3: CASLFAGELFF. The CDR3 DNA follows: TGTGCCAGCTTGTTTGCCGGGGAGCTGTTTTTT.

The gene calls are TRBV24-1 and TRBJ2-3, with D possibly being TRBD1 or TRBD2 (6 bases each). Trimming stripped 3 bases from V and 0 bases from J, with 15 bases between. In germline, CDR1 is KGHDR, CDR2 SFDVKD. The CDR3 runs to 17 residues. The CDR3, as DNA: TGTGCCACCAGTGATGGACTACAGGGTTCGAGCACAGATACGCAGTATTTT. Translated, it gives CATSDGLQGSSTDTQYF.

This rearrangement joins TRBV20-1 to TRBJ1-5, with 10 bases identical to TRBD1. The trim removed 3 bases at V and 2 bases at J, leaving 10 bases unmatched. CDR1 is DFQATT and CDR2 is SNEGSKA in the germline V gene (reference sequence). CDR3 size: 17 residues. The CDR3 reads CSASGTGAIFGNQPQHF. The CDR3 DNA reads as TGCAGTGCTAGTGGGACAGGGGCAATTTTTGGCAATCAGCCCCAGCATTTT.

The chain has TRBV4-1 and TRBJ2-3; tentative D call: TRBD1 (5 bases). CDR3 length: 16 residues. V dropped 4 bases and J dropped 0 bases, with 14 bases sitting between them. CDR1 is MGHRA and CDR2 is YSYEKL in the germline V gene. The CDR3 here is CASSPWEQASTDTQYF. Written as DNA, the CDR3 is TGCGCCAGCAGCCCCTGGGAACAGGCTAGCACAGATACGCAGTATTTT.

V usage is TRBV20-1 and J usage is TRBJ2-2; TRBD2 aligns across 9 bases. V lost 3 bases, J lost 6 bases, and 8 bases stayed unmatched. CDR1 is DFQATT and CDR2 is SNEGSKA in the germline V gene (reference sequence). There are 15 residues in the CDR3. Here the CDR3 reads CSASPSGRSPGELFF. The DNA of the CDR3 is TGCAGTGCTAGTCCCAGCGGGAGGTCCCCCGGGGAGCTGTTTTTT.

The rearrangement uses TRBV18 and TRBJ2-2, with TRBD2 as a possible D gene (5 bases). Germline CDR1 KGHSH, CDR2 LQKENI. Trimming removed 1 base at V and 3 bases at J, with 6 bases between. This CDR3 has 14 amino acids. CDR3 sequence (DNA): TGTGCCAGCTCACCACTGAGGGACACCGGGGAGCTGTTTTTT. This sequence encodes CASSPLRDTGELFF.

V and J are TRBV6-5 and TRBJ1-1; D gene ambiguous. The CDR3 runs 15 residues. CDR1 and CDR2 from the germline V gene are MNHEY and SVGAGI. The V and J ends lost 6 bases and 3 bases respectively, with 17 bases between them. CDR3 nucleotide sequence: TGTGCCAGCAGGTCCACGAGTGTGGGTTACACTGAAGCTTTCTTT. Translating it yields CASRSTSVGYTEAFF.

V is TRBV6-2 or TRBV6-3 and J is TRBJ2-7; 9 positions agree with TRBD2. CDR1 is MNHEY and CDR2 is SVGEGT in the germline V gene. V lost 2 bases to trimming and J lost 0 bases; unmatched junction nucleotides: 11. The CDR3 consists of 18 residues. CDR3 nucleotide sequence: TGTGCCAGCAGTTACGAGGCTAGCGGGAAAACAATCTCCTACGAGCAGTACTTC. Translation: CASSYEASGKTISYEQYF.